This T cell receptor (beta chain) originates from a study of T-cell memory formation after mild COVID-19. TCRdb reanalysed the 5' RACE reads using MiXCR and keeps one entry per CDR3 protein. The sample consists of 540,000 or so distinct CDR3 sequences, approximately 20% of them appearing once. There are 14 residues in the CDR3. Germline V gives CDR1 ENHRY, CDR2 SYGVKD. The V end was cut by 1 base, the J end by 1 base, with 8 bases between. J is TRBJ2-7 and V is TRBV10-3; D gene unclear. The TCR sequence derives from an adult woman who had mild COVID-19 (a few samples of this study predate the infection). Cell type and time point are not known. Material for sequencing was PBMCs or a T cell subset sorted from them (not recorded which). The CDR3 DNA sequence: TGTGCCATCAGTGAGTATGTCGAATCCTACGAGCAGTACTTC. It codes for CAISEYVESYEQYF.